This entry lists 20 T cell receptor beta chains sequenced from one sample in a study of T-cell reconstitution after alpha-beta-depleted transplantation in children. Construction of the TCRbeta library involved unique molecular identifiers. TCRdb called the PCR reads again in MiXCR, with one record for every CDR3 protein. The sample shows almost 500,000 distinct CDR3 sequences, under 12% of them seen only once. The sample consisted of PBMCs, taken before TCRalphabeta/CD19-depleted stem cell transplant. The origin of the receptors is a child aged 2 to 10 with inherited bone marrow failure, due to receive a stem cell transplant.

This clonotype was found many times. The gene calls are TRBV4-3 and TRBJ2-1; 7 bases map to TRBD2. Germline V gene sequence: CDR1 LGHNA, CDR2 YSLEER. The CDR3 is 17 amino acids. J was trimmed by 1 base and V by 0 bases; bases with no gene match: 6. The CDR3 sequence: CASSQDIAGLSYNEQFF. For the CDR3, the DNA is TGCGCCAGCAGCCAAGATATAGCGGGTCTTTCCTACAATGAGCAGTTCTTC.

This clonotype was seen at least ten times. This chain connects TRBV19 to TRBJ2-2; D is ambiguous. The CDR3 runs 13 residues. With 7 bases removed from V and 4 bases from J, the gap between germline ends came to 10 bases. Germline V gene lookup returns CDR1 LNHDA and CDR2 SQIVND (reference sequence). The CDR3 here is CASILLRTGELFF. The CDR3 DNA reads as TGTGCCAGTATTCTTTTGCGCACCGGGGAGCTGTTTTTT.

This clonotype was counted at least ten times. The chain is built from TRBV20-1 and TRBJ2-1; TRBD2 matches 9 bases. CDR1 is DFQATT, CDR2 SNEGSKA, per germline (reference sequence). V gave up 1 base and J gave up 9 bases; unmatched junction bases: 10. CDR3 size: 15 residues. The CDR3 reads CSARVLAGFFGEQFF. Here the CDR3 DNA reads TGCAGTGCTAGAGTGCTAGCGGGATTTTTCGGTGAGCAGTTCTTC.

This clonotype was seen only a few times. The gene calls are TRBV4-3 and TRBJ2-7; D is unresolved. V dropped 0 bases and J dropped 2 bases, with 14 bases sitting between them. Looked up from germline, CDR1 is LGHNA and CDR2 is YSLEER. The CDR3 has 16 residues. Here the CDR3 reads CASSQDRNGKAYEQYF. The CDR3 bases are TGCGCCAGCAGCCAAGATCGGAACGGCAAGGCCTACGAGCAGTACTTC.

The chain has TRBV7-9 and TRBJ1-5, with TRBD1 matching 7 bases. CDR3 length equals 15 residues. Germline V gene lookup returns CDR1 SEHNR and CDR2 FQNEAQ (reference sequence). V was pared by 5 bases and J by 7 bases, with 11 bases of the junction left unmatched. The CDR3 sequence: CASSLGTDTGQPQHF. CDR3 DNA sequence: TGTGCCAGCAGCCTCGGGACAGATACAGGACAGCCCCAGCATTTT.

The chain joins TRBV20-1 to TRBJ2-7; a weak D match, TRBD1 (6 bases). The CDR3 has 13 amino acids. With 6 bases removed from V and 1 base from J, the gap between germline ends came to 13 bases. Germline assignment: CDR1 DFQATT and CDR2 SNEGSKA (reference sequence). The CDR3 here is CSAPGHNSYEQYF. The CDR3 DNA sequence: TGCAGTGCCCCGGGACACAATTCCTACGAGCAGTACTTC.

This clonotype was found many times. The chain combines TRBV12-3 or TRBV12-4 with TRBJ1-6, with D unresolved. The CDR3 has 15 residues. V lost 1 base and J 9 bases, leaving 13 bases between the germline ends. CDR3 nucleotides: TGTGCCAGCAGTTTAGGGGCCCTTGGGAGTTCACCCCTCCACTTT. This sequence encodes CASSLGALGSSPLHF.

Worth noting for this clonotype: A much larger clonotype is one base distant, so this may be a read error. The chain uses TRBV11-2 and TRBJ2-5; TRBD1 is a possible D gene (5 bases). The germline gives CDR1 SGHAT, CDR2 FQNNGV. The CDR3 runs to 14 residues. Trimming removed 8 bases from V and 1 base from J, with 14 bases in between. The CDR3 loop reads CASGATGTQETQYF. The CDR3 nucleotides read TGTGCCAGCGGCGCCACAGGTACCCAAGAGACCCAGTACTTC.

This clonotype showed up many times. J is TRBJ1-2 and V is TRBV29-1, with D possibly matching TRBD1 (5 bases). Germline V gene data show CDR1 as SQVTM and CDR2 as ANQGSEA. The length of the CDR3 is 11 residues. V lost 4 bases and J 8 bases, leaving 11 bases between the germline ends. CDR3 sequence (DNA): TGCAGCGTTGGGGCCAGGGACGGCTACACCTTC. Its protein product is CSVGARDGYTF.

V is TRBV24-1 and J is TRBJ2-1; 9 bases agree with TRBD2. CDR3 size: 15 residues. The junction had 8 bases not matched to a gene; V was cut back by 9 bases and J by 3 bases. Per the germline V gene, CDR1 is KGHDR and CDR2 is SFDVKD. As DNA, the CDR3 is TGTGCCACCTCCGGGACTAGCAGCCTCTACAATGAGCAGTTCTTC. Protein product: CATSGTSSLYNEQFF.

At least ten counts were recorded for this clonotype. The genes are TRBV27 and TRBJ2-5, with D unclear. The CDR3 contains 13 residues. CDR1 is MNHEY, CDR2 SMNVEV, per germline (reference sequence). Trimming pared 6 bases from V and 1 base from J, leaving 9 bases between. CDR3 DNA sequence: TGTGCCAGCAGATATACAGTCCAAGAGACCCAGTACTTC. Translation: CASRYTVQETQYF.

At least ten counts were recorded for this clonotype. The chain recombines TRBV6-5 with TRBJ2-7; 12 positions match TRBD2. Losses at the gene ends were 4 bases for V and 1 base for J; bases not matched to a gene: 23. Germline V lookup: CDR1 MNHEY, CDR2 SVGAGI. CDR3 size: 22 residues. In DNA, the CDR3 is TGTGCCAGCAGTTCCCTGCCTTCTAGGACCCTAGCGGGAGGGACAAATTCCTACGAGCAGTACTTC. Translated: CASSSLPSRTLAGGTNSYEQYF.

This clonotype came up a few times. This rearrangement joins TRBV19 to TRBJ2-3; D is uncertain. The CDR3 totals 13 residues. Germline CDR1 LNHDA, CDR2 SQIVND (reference sequence). V lost 0 bases and J lost 7, with 8 bases in between. The CDR3 sequence: CASSIEPRNTQYF. The CDR3, as DNA: TGTGCCAGTAGTATAGAACCGAGGAATACGCAGTATTTT.

This clonotype was observed a few times. The chain recombines TRBV4-3 with TRBJ1-6, with D perhaps TRBD1 (5 bases). Trimming removed 4 bases from V and 7 bases from J, with 8 bases in between. The CDR3 covers 13 residues. Germline CDR1 and CDR2: LGHNA and YSLEER. CDR3 DNA: TGCGCCAGCAGCCTGGGGCGGAATTCACCCCTCCACTTT. Its translation: CASSLGRNSPLHF.

This clonotype was counted many times. This rearrangement joins TRBV20-1 to TRBJ2-2; the D is unclear. The germline V gene encodes CDR1 DFQATT and CDR2 SNEGSKA (reference sequence). The CDR3 runs 13 residues. The ends were cut back, 3 bases at V and 0 bases at J, with 5 bases in the middle. In DNA, the CDR3 is TGCAGTGCTAGTGGGACGAACACCGGGGAGCTGTTTTTT. Translation gives CSASGTNTGELFF.

This clonotype occurred many times. The chain recombines TRBV11-3 with TRBJ1-1; unclear D gene. The CDR3 is 18 amino acids. CDR1 SGHNT and CDR2 YENEEA come from the germline V gene. Trimming took off 5 bases at V and 0 bases at J, with 22 bases between the two ends. CDR3 in DNA: TGTGCCAGCAGCCCAGGCGGCAGAGTTCTAGCTTTGAACACTGAAGCTTTCTTT. This translates into CASSPGGRVLALNTEAFF.

This clonotype was seen once. This may be a read error, as it is one base from a much larger clone. The chain joins TRBV24-1 to TRBJ2-2; TRBD1 aligns across 10 bases. The CDR3 sequence is 15 residues long. Germline values: CDR1 KGHDR, CDR2 SFDVKD. The CDR3 sequence: CATSEGTGDSGEQFF. The CDR3 DNA sequence: TGTGCCACCAGTGAGGGGACAGGGGACTCCGGGGAGCAGTTTTTT.

The chain links TRBV5-5 to TRBJ2-7; D is perhaps TRBD1 (5 bases). The CDR3 length is 14 residues. Per germline, CDR1 SGHKS and CDR2 YYEKEE (reference sequence). V shed 0 bases and J shed 4 bases, with 11 bases lying between them. CDR3 loop: CASSLGPRAYEQYF. CDR3 DNA: TGTGCCAGCAGCTTGGGGCCCAGGGCTTACGAGCAGTACTTC.

Ten or more counts support this clonotype. This chain uses TRBV6-2 or TRBV6-3 with TRBJ2-2; unclear D gene. The length of the CDR3 is 13 residues. CDR1 and CDR2 (germline): MNHEY, SVGEGT. V lost 7 bases and J 7 bases, leaving 13 bases between the germline ends. The DNA for the CDR3 is TGTGCCAGCACCATCCACGCAGGCGGGGAGCTGTTTTTT. This gives the protein CASTIHAGGELFF.

The sample holds many counts of this clonotype. The chain couples TRBV9 to TRBJ2-2; 7 bases map to TRBD2. Germline V gives CDR1 SGDLS, CDR2 YYNGEE. The CDR3 has 14 amino acids. V lost 0 bases and J lost 5; bases outside the gene matches: 1. This chain's CDR3 is CASSVVGGTGELFF. CDR3 DNA: TGTGCCAGCAGCGTAGTCGGGGGGACCGGGGAGCTGTTTTTT.